This T cell receptor beta chain was observed in a study of OX40 agonist ivuxolimab in advanced cancers. About the research overall: Partial responses occurred in three patients (one hepatocellular carcinoma, two cutaneous melanoma). Notes on the study in general: Expanded peripheral T cell antigen specificity was not determined. Expanded clones tended on average to be more numerous among CD8+ T cells than CD4+.

Points on this clone: Its antigen is unidentified. An end of the junction differs from the germline gene, which may be a read error.

Patients with autoimmune history or systemic immunosuppression were excluded. Sequencing was performed with immunoSEQ multiplex PCR; in TCRdb, only in-frame clones are kept and a portion is missing. Here the sample spans some 100,000 clones, 90% being singletons. The germline V gene has CDR1 MNHNS and CDR2 SASEGT. This CDR3 comprises 10 residues. This receptor was obtained from an adult with an advanced solid tumor such as melanoma, head and neck, liver or kidney cancer. The V and J genes are TRBV6-1 and TRBJ1-1, with D possibly matching TRBD1 (5 bases). Sample: CD4+ or CD8+ T cells sorted from blood, taken in a trial of the OX40 agonist ivuxolimab. The CDR3 reads CASSESGGVF. In DNA, the CDR3 is TGTGCCAGCAGTGAATCGGGGGGAGTCTTT.